This T cell receptor (beta chain) is drawn from a study of T cells after yellow fever vaccination. TCRdb called the 5' RACE reads again in MiXCR, with one record for every CDR3 protein. The data show approximately 330,000 distinct CDR3 sequences, approximately 13% seen once. The CDR3 has 14 amino acids. V was clipped by 0 bases and J by 2 bases, with 7 bases between them. Germline assignment: CDR1 MNHEY and CDR2 SVGAGI. This clonotype has more than one count but fewer than ten. This clonotype was obtained from a young man who received the YFV17D yellow fever vaccine. This specimen was CD4+ T cells sorted from PBMCs, taken 15 days after the yellow fever booster vaccination. This chain links TRBV6-5 with TRBJ1-2, with D hard to call. Here the CDR3 reads CASSYSKRNYGYTF. The CDR3 coding sequence is TGTGCCAGCAGTTACTCTAAGCGGAACTATGGCTACACCTTC.